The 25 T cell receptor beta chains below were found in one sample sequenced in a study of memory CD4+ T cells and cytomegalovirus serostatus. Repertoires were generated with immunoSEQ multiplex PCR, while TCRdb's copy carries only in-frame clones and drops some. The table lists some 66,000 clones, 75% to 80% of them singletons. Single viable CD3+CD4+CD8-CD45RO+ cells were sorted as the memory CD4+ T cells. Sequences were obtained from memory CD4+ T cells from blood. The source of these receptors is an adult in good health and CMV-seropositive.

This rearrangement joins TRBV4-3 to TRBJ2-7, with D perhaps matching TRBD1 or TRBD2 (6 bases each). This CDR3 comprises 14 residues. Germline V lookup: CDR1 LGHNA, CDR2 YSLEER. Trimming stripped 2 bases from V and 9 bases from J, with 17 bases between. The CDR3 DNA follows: TGCGCCAGCAGCCAAACTGGGGAACAGGGAGGGCAGTACTTC. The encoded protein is CASSQTGEQGGQYF.

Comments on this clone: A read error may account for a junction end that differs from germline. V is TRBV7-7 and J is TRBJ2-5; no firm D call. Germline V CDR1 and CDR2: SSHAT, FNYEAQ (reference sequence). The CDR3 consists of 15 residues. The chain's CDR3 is CASSLGGQVGETQYF. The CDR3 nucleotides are TGTGCTAGCAGCTTAGGTGGGCAAGTCGGAGAGACCCAGTACTTC.

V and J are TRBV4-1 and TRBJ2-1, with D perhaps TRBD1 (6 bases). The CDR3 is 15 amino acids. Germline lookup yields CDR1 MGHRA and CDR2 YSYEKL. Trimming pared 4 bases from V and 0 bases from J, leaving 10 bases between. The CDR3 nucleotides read TGCGCCAGCAGCCCGAGGGGGAGCTCCTACAATGAGCAGTTCTTC. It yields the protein CASSPRGSSYNEQFF.

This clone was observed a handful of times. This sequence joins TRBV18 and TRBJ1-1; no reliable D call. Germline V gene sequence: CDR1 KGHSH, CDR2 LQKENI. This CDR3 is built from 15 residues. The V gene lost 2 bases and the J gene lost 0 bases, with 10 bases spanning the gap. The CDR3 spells CASSPAGSMNTEAFF. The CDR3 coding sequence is TGTGCCAGCTCACCAGCCGGAAGTATGAACACTGAAGCTTTCTTT.

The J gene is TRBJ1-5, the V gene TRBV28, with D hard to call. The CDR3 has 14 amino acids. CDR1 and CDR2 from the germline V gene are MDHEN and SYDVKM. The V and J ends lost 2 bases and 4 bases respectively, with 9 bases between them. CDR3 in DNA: TGTGCCAGCAGTTTACCTGGGGTGAATCAGCCCCAGCATTTT. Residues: CASSLPGVNQPQHF.

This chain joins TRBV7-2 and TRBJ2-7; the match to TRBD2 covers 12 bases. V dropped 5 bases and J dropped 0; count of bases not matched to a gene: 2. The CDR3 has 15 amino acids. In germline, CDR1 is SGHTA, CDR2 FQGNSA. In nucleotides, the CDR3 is TGTGCCAGCAGCCGGACTAGCGGGACCTCCTACGAGCAGTACTTC. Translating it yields CASSRTSGTSYEQYF.

The CDR3 is CASLDGTGAEKLFF. In DNA, the CDR3 is TGTGCCAGCTTAGACGGGACAGGGGCTGAAAAACTGTTTTTT. This chain uses TRBV6-6 with TRBJ1-4, with TRBD1 matching 10 bases. The CDR3 contains 14 residues. Per germline, CDR1 MNHNY and CDR2 SVGAGI (reference sequence). V lost 8 bases, J lost 7 bases, and 7 bases stayed unmatched.

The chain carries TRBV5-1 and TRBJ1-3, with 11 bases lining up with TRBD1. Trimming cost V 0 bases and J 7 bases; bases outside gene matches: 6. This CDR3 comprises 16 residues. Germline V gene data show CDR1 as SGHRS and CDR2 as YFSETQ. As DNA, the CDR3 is TGCGCCAGCAGCTTGGCCTCCGGGACAGGGGGTAACACCATATATTTT. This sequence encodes CASSLASGTGGNTIYF.

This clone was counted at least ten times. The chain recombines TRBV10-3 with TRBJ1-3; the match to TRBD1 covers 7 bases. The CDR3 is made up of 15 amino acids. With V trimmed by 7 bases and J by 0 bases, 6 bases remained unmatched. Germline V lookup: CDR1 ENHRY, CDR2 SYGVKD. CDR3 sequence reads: CAITRDSSSGNTIYF. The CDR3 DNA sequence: TGTGCCATCACCCGGGACAGCTCCTCTGGAAACACCATATATTTT.

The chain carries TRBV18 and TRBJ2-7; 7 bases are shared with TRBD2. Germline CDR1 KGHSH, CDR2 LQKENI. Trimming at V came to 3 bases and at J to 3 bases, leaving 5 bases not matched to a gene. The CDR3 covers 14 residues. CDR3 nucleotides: TGTGCCAGCTCACCCTCCGGGGGGAGCTACGAGCAGTACTTC. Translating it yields CASSPSGGSYEQYF.

The CDR3 reads CASSPRGQDLSGNTIYF. CDR3 coding DNA: TGTGCCAGCAGCCCCCGGGGGCAGGACCTCTCTGGAAACACCATATATTTT. The J gene is TRBJ1-3, the V gene TRBV14, with a tentative D call TRBD1 (6 bases). V was trimmed by 4 bases and J by 0 bases, leaving 16 bases between them. Germline V CDR1 and CDR2: SGHDN, FVKESK. The CDR3 runs to 17 residues.

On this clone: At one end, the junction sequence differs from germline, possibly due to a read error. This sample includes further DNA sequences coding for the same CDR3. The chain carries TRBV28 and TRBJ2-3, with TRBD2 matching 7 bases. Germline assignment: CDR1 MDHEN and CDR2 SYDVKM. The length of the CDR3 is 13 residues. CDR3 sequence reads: CASSPREADTQYF. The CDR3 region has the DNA TGCGCCAGCAGCCCTCGGGAGGCAGATACGCAGTATTTT.

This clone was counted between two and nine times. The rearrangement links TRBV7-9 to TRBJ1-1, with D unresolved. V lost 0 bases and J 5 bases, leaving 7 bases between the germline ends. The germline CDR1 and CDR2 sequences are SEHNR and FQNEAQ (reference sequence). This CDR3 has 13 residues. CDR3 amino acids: CASSLALATEAFF. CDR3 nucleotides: TGTGCCAGCAGCTTAGCCTTGGCGACTGAAGCTTTCTTT.

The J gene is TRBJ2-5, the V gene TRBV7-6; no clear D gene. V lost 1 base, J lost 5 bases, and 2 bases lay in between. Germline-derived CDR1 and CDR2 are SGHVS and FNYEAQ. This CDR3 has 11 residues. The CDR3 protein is CASSLDETQYF. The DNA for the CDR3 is TGTGCCAGCAGCTTAGATGAGACCCAGTACTTC.

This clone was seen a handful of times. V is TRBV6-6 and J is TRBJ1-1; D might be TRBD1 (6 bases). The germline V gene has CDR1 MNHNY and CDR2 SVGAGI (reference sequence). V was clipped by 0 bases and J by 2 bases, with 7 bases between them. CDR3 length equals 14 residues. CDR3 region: CASSYSRGNTEAFF. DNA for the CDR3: TGTGCCAGCAGTTACTCCAGGGGTAACACTGAAGCTTTCTTT.

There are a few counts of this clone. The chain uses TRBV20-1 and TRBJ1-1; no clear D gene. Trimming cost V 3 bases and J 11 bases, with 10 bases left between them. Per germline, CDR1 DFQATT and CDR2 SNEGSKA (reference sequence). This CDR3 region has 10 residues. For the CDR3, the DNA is TGCAGTGCTAGTAGGCAAGGGGCTTTCTTT. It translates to CSASRQGAFF.

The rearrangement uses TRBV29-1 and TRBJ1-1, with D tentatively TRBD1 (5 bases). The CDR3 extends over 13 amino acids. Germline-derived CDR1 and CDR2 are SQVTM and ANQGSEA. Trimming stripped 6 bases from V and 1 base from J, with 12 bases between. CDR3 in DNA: TGCAGCGTCCGACGCGACAGGAACACTGAAGCTTTCTTT. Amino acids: CSVRRDRNTEAFF.

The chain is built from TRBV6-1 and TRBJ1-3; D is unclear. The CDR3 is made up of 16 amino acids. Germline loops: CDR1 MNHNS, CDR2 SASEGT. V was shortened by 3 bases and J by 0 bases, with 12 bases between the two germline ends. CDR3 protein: CASSEAWFDSGNTIYF. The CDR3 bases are TGTGCCAGCAGTGAGGCTTGGTTTGACTCTGGAAACACCATATATTTT.

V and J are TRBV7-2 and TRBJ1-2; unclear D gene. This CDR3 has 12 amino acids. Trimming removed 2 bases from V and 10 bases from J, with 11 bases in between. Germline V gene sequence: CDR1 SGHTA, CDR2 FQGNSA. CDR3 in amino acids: CASSLRPIDYTF. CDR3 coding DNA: TGTGCCAGCAGCTTAAGGCCAATCGACTACACCTTC.

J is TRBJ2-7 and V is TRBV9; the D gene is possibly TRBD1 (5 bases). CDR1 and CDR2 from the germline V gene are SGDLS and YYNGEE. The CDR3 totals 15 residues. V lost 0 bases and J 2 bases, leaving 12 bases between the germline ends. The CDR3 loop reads CASSVDMGLPYEQYF. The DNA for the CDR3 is TGTGCCAGCAGCGTAGATATGGGGCTCCCCTACGAGCAGTACTTC.

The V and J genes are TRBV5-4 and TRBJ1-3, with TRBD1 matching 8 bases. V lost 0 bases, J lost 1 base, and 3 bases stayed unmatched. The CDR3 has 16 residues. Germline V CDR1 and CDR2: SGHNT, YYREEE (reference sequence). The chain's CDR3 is CASSLDRGASGNTIYF. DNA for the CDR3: TGTGCCAGCAGCTTGGACAGGGGGGCATCTGGAAACACCATATATTTT.

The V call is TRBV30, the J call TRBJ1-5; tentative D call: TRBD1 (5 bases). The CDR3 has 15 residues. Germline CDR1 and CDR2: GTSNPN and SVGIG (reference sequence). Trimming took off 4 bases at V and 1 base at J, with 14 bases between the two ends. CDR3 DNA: TGTGCCTGGAACCCAGGCGGGGGGAGCAATCAGCCCCAGCATTTT. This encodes CAWNPGGGSNQPQHF.

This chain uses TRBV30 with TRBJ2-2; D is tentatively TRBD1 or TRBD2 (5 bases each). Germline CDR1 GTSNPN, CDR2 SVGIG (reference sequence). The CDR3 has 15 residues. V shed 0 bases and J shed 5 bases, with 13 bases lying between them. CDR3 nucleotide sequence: TGTGCCTGGAGTGTACCCGGGGCAAGGACCGGGGAGCTGTTTTTT. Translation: CAWSVPGARTGELFF.

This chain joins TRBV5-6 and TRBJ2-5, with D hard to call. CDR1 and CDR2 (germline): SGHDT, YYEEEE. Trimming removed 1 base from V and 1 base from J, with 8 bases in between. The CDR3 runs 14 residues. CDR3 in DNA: TGTGCCAGCAGCTTGCCCACAGCCCAAGAGACCCAGTACTTC. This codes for CASSLPTAQETQYF. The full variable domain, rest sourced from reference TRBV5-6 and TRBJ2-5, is DAGVTQSPTHLIKTRGQQVTLRCSPKSGHDTVSWYQQALGQGPQFIFQYYEEEERQRGNFPDRFSGHQFPNYSSELNVNALLLGDSALYLCASSLPTAQETQYFGPGTRLLVL.

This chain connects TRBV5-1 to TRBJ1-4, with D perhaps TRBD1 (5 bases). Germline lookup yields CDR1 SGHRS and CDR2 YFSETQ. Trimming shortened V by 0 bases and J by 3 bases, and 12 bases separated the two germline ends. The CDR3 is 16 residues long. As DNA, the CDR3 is TGCGCCAGCAGCTTGGGTGTAGGGACGGCTAATGAAAAACTGTTTTTT. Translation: CASSLGVGTANEKLFF.